These 20 T cell receptor beta chains share one sample of origin, sequenced in a study of blood T cell repertoires in COVID-19. This table comes from immunoSEQ multiplex PCR, and its TCRdb copy is limited to in-frame clones, with some not included. Seen here are approximately 670,000 clones, 80% to 90% observed once, and the top ten hold roughly 0.26%. Sequencing used peripheral blood. Receptors originate from a woman under 30 with acute or convalescent COVID-19.

This clone was seen just once. The chain recombines TRBV7-3 with TRBJ2-3; D perhaps matches TRBD1 (6 bases). V gave up 5 bases and J gave up 2 bases, with 14 bases separating them. This CDR3 region has 15 residues. CDR1 and CDR2 (germline): SGHTA, FQGTGA. CDR3 nucleotide sequence: TGTGCCAGCAGCCCAACCTCAGGGGCCACAGATACGCAGTATTTT. It yields the protein CASSPTSGATDTQYF.

The genes are TRBV5-1 and TRBJ1-2, with 12 nucleotides matching TRBD1. There are 19 residues in the CDR3. The germline gives CDR1 SGHRS, CDR2 YFSETQ. J gave up 0 bases and V 3 bases, and 12 bases lay outside the gene matches. DNA of the CDR3: TGCGCCAGCAGCTCGCCCCCGGGACAGGGGGCCGACACTAACTATGGCTACACCTTC. Its translation is CASSSPPGQGADTNYGYTF.

The CDR3 reads CASSFMDRPYEQYF. CDR3 DNA sequence: TGCGCCAGCAGCTTTATGGACAGACCCTACGAGCAGTACTTC. The gene calls are TRBV5-1 and TRBJ2-7; a weak D match, TRBD1 (6 bases). The CDR3 totals 14 residues. The germline CDR1 and CDR2 sequences are SGHRS and YFSETQ. The V end was cut by 2 bases, the J end by 2 bases, with 11 bases between.

CDR3 DNA: TGCGCCAGCTCGGGGGAGAGAATGAACACTGAAGCTTTCTTT. Amino acid sequence: CASSGERMNTEAFF. V usage is TRBV4-1 and J usage is TRBJ1-1; D may be TRBD1 (5 bases). Germline lookup yields CDR1 MGHRA and CDR2 YSYEKL. The CDR3 spans 14 residues. V was trimmed by 8 bases and J by 0 bases, leaving 13 bases between them.

This chain connects TRBV6-5 to TRBJ1-1; a weak D match, TRBD1 (5 bases). Trimming took 4 bases from V and 5 from J, leaving 14 bases between them. CDR1 is MNHEY and CDR2 is SVGAGI in the germline V gene. The CDR3 covers 14 residues. The CDR3 loop is CASSSIRVGTEAFF. CDR3 DNA sequence: TGTGCCAGCAGTTCCATCAGGGTTGGTACTGAAGCTTTCTTT.

The chain uses TRBV6-4 and TRBJ1-2; D is unclear. The CDR3 length is 16 residues. V lost 2 bases and J lost 4, with 17 bases in between. Germline CDR1 MRHNA, CDR2 SNTAGT. CDR3 protein: CASSDQGGGFSYGYTF. DNA of the CDR3: TGTGCCAGCAGTGACCAAGGTGGAGGGTTTAGCTATGGCTACACCTTC.

This chain joins TRBV15 and TRBJ1-5; possible D gene TRBD1, 5 bases. Germline values: CDR1 LNHNV, CDR2 YYDKDF (reference sequence). This CDR3 has 17 amino acids. Between the trimmed V and J ends, which lost 0 bases and 5 bases, there was a span of 17 bases. In DNA, the CDR3 is TGTGCCACCAGCAGAGATGGGGGAGGGCCCTCGGATCAGCCCCAGCATTTT. The encoded protein is CATSRDGGGPSDQPQHF.

This chain connects TRBV7-9 to TRBJ1-1, with D unresolved. Looked up from germline, CDR1 is SEHNR and CDR2 is FQNEAQ (reference sequence). The CDR3 contains 15 residues. The V gene lost 4 bases and the J gene lost 0 bases, with 12 bases spanning the gap. CDR3 sequence: CASSSHTKMNTEAFF. CDR3 in DNA: TGTGCCAGCAGCTCGCACACGAAAATGAACACTGAAGCTTTCTTT.

CDR3 nucleotides: TGTGCCAGCAGCTTTTTACTTGACAGGGCGAACACTGAAGCTTTCTTT. Its translation: CASSFLLDRANTEAFF. The rearrangement links TRBV21-1 to TRBJ1-1; the DNA was not compared with TRBD1, the D call given in the table. TRBV21-1 is annotated as a pseudogene. The CDR3 contains 16 residues.

For the CDR3, the DNA is TGTGCCAGCAGCCCCGGTCAATACGAGCAGTACTTC. As protein: CASSPGQYEQYF. The chain combines TRBV9 with TRBJ2-7; D gene unclear. The CDR3 has 12 amino acids. Germline V gene data show CDR1 as SGDLS and CDR2 as YYNGEE. The germline V and J ends were trimmed by 4 bases and 4 bases, with 9 bases remaining between them. Together with reference TRBV9 and TRBJ2-7, the CDR3 gives the full variable domain: DSGVTQTPKHLITATGQRVTLRCSPRSGDLSVYWYQQSLDQGLQFLIQYYNGEERAKGNILERFSAQQFPDLHSELNLSSLELGDSALYFCASSPGQYEQYFGPGTRLTVT.

The chain employs TRBV12-3 or TRBV12-4 and TRBJ1-2; D is possibly TRBD1 (5 bases). This CDR3 spans 13 amino acids. The ends were cut back, 0 bases at V and 5 bases at J, with 7 bases in the middle. The CDR3 DNA reads as TGTGCCAGCAGTTTAGCAGGGGATTATGGCTACACCTTC. Residues: CASSLAGDYGYTF.

This rearrangement joins TRBV3-1 (or the pseudogene TRBV3-2) to TRBJ2-3; 9 bases fit TRBD2. Germline CDR1 is LGHDT and CDR2 is YNNKEL (reference sequence). This CDR3 spans 17 amino acids. The V gene end was trimmed by 2 bases and the J gene end by 8 bases; junction bases not matched to a gene: 14. The CDR3 bases are TGTGCCAGCAGCCAATGGGATAGCGGGGGACCATCGGGTACGCAGTATTTT. Its protein product is CASSQWDSGGPSGTQYF.

The chain combines TRBV1 with TRBJ1-1; TRBD1 reflects the table's D call only, with no check against the DNA. TRBV1 constitutes a pseudogene. The CDR3 totals 18 residues. In DNA, the CDR3 is TGCACCAGCAGCCAAATATCCCATACCGGACAGTTGAACACTGAAGCTTTCTTT. Translated: CTSSQISHTGQLNTEAFF.

V and J are TRBV7-3 and TRBJ2-2, with TRBD2 matching over 11 bases. The CDR3 totals 19 residues. Germline V gene sequence: CDR1 SGHTA, CDR2 FQGTGA. Trimming took 1 base from V and 2 from J; bases not matched to a gene: 9. The CDR3, as DNA: TGTGCCAGCAGCTTAAGAACTAAAGGGACTAGCGGTAACACCGGGGAGCTGTTTTTT. It translates to CASSLRTKGTSGNTGELFF.

V is TRBV5-6 and J is TRBJ2-2, with D possibly being TRBD1 (5 bases). Germline CDR1 and CDR2: SGHDT and YYEEEE. The CDR3 has 17 residues. V lost 0 bases and J 9 bases, leaving 21 bases between the germline ends. As DNA, the CDR3 is TGTGCCAGCAGCTTGGCCGGGCCCCAGAAGGGGTCGCGGGAGCTGTTTTTT. Translating gives CASSLAGPQKGSRELFF.

The chain employs TRBV10-2 and TRBJ1-1; 11 positions match TRBD1. The CDR3 length is 14 residues. Germline CDR1 reads WSHSY; CDR2 reads SAAADI. The V segment lost 6 bases and the J segment 3 bases; nucleotides outside the gene matches: 3. CDR3 loop: CASRRDRGYTEAFF. The CDR3, as DNA: TGCGCCAGCAGGAGGGACAGGGGGTACACTGAAGCTTTCTTT.

The rearrangement uses TRBV7-2 and TRBJ2-7; TRBD2 agrees at 14 bases. This CDR3 comprises 15 residues. V shed 5 bases and J 2 bases; nucleotides not matched to a gene: 2. In germline, CDR1 is SGHTA, CDR2 FQGNSA. CDR3 sequence (DNA): TGTGCCAGCAGCCGGGGACTAGCGGGGGCCTACGAGCAGTACTTC. Encoded protein: CASSRGLAGAYEQYF.

This chain connects TRBV18 to TRBJ1-2; 7 positions match TRBD1. The CDR3 has 15 residues. CDR1 and CDR2 from the germline V gene are KGHSH and LQKENI. Trimming cost V 1 base and J 4 bases; bases outside gene matches: 6. The CDR3, as DNA: TGTGCCAGCTCACCACGGGACAGCCTATTCTATGGCTACACCTTC. Translated: CASSPRDSLFYGYTF.

The chain uses TRBV5-8 and TRBJ2-6, with D unclear. Germline V gene sequence: CDR1 SGHTS, CDR2 YDEGEE. The CDR3 length is 15 residues. V gave up 2 bases and J gave up 0 bases, with 6 bases separating them. Written as DNA, the CDR3 is TGTGCCAGCAGCTTTTTAGTCTCTGGGGCCAACGTCCTGACTTTC. Amino acid sequence: CASSFLVSGANVLTF.

The chain combines TRBV15 with TRBJ1-5; 7 nucleotides line up with TRBD1. The CDR3 length is 15 residues. V dropped 5 bases and J dropped 3; count of bases not matched to a gene: 7. Germline lookup yields CDR1 LNHNV and CDR2 YYDKDF (reference sequence). The CDR3 here is CATSEDREDNQPQHF. The DNA of the CDR3 is TGTGCCACCAGCGAAGACAGGGAGGACAATCAGCCCCAGCATTTT.